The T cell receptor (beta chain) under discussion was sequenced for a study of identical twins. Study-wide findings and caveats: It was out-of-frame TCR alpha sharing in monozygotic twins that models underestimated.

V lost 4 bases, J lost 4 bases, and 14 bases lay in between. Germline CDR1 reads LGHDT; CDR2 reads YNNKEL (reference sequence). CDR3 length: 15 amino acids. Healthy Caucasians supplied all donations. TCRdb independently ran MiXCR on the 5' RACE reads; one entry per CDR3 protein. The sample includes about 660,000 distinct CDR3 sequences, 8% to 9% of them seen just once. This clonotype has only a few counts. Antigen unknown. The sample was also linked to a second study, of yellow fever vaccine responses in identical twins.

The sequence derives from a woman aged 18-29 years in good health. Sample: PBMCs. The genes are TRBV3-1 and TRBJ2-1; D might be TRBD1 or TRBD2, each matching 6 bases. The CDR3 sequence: CASSRTGGGYNEQFF. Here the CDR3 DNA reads TGTGCCAGCAGCCGGACCGGGGGCGGATACAATGAGCAGTTCTTC.